This entry lists 14 T cell receptor beta chains sequenced from one sample in a study of regulatory dendritic cells for organ transplantation. Repertoires were generated with immunoSEQ multiplex PCR, while TCRdb's copy carries only in-frame clones and drops some. Among under 35,000 clones listed, 82% were seen once. The sample consisted of naive CD8+ T cells from blood. Subset defined: CD45RA+ naive T cells. The receptors were gathered from a human donor in good health.

This clone showed up just a few times. The chain combines TRBV11-1 with TRBJ1-2; the match to TRBD1 covers 9 bases. Trimming removed 8 bases from V and 6 bases from J; junction bases left unmatched: 7. This CDR3 region has 13 residues. CDR1 and CDR2 (germline): SGHAT, FQDESV (reference sequence). CDR3 nucleotides: TGTGCCAGCCCGAGGGGGACAGGGAATGGCTACACCTTC. Translation: CASPRGTGNGYTF.

J is TRBJ2-7 and V is TRBV29-1, with 8 bases matching TRBD1. CDR1 is SQVTM and CDR2 is ANQGSEA in the germline V gene. This CDR3 comprises 14 residues. J lost 3 bases, V lost 0 bases, and 4 bases had no gene match. The CDR3 DNA sequence: TGCAGCGTTGAAGAGGGGACAGGACGCTACGAGCAGTACTTC. Encoded protein: CSVEEGTGRYEQYF.

The genes are TRBV2 and TRBJ2-1; 7 nucleotides align to TRBD1. This CDR3 region has 16 residues. Unmatched junction bases numbered 10, after V lost 6 bases and J lost 2 bases. The germline CDR1 and CDR2 sequences are SNHLY and FYNNEI. Here the CDR3 reads CASRELAGGPYNEQFF. Here the CDR3 DNA reads TGTGCCAGCAGGGAACTGGCAGGGGGTCCCTACAATGAGCAGTTCTTC.

The gene calls are TRBV6-1 and TRBJ2-1, with a tentative D call TRBD2 (5 bases). Germline CDR1 is MNHNS and CDR2 is SASEGT. The ends were cut back, 1 base at V and 9 bases at J, with 16 bases in the middle. This CDR3 contains 15 residues. The CDR3: CASSEDPSGVSEQFF. CDR3 DNA sequence: TGTGCCAGCAGTGAAGACCCCTCCGGGGTCAGTGAGCAGTTCTTC.

V gene TRBV15 combines with J gene TRBJ2-3, with D maybe TRBD1 (5 bases). Germline CDR1 LNHNV, CDR2 YYDKDF (reference sequence). The CDR3 is 14 amino acids. V lost 5 bases and J 2 bases, leaving 11 bases between the germline ends. The CDR3, as DNA: TGTGCCACCAGCGCTAGACAGCCCACAGATACGCAGTATTTT. It translates to CATSARQPTDTQYF.

As for this clone: Relative to the germline gene, one junction end is altered; a read error may explain this. The gene calls are TRBV9 and TRBJ1-1; no definite D call. The CDR3 has 13 amino acids. Germline CDR1 reads SGDLS; CDR2 reads YYNGEE. CDR3 protein: CASNVDGGPEAFF. DNA of the CDR3: TGTGCCAGCAACGTAGATGGAGGGCCCGAAGCTTTCTTT.

The genes are TRBV6-5 and TRBJ2-5; TRBD1 might be the D (5 bases). The V gene lost 10 bases and the J gene lost 4 bases, with 10 bases spanning the gap. The CDR3 loop spans 11 amino acids. Germline lookup yields CDR1 MNHEY and CDR2 SVGAGI. The CDR3 nucleotides are TGTGCCACCACCCAGGGAGAGACCCAGTACTTC. Translation: CATTQGETQYF.

The chain employs TRBV19 and TRBJ1-6; a possible D gene is TRBD1 (5 bases). Deletions cut 9 bases from V and 6 bases from J, with 12 bases between. The CDR3 has 13 residues. CDR1 is LNHDA, CDR2 SQIVND, per germline (reference sequence). The CDR3 sequence is CASLDRLNSPLHF. CDR3 sequence (DNA): TGTGCCAGCCTAGACAGACTTAATTCACCCCTCCACTTT.

The chain links TRBV15 to TRBJ2-7, with 10 bases lining up with TRBD2. V dropped 1 base and J dropped 2; count of bases not matched to a gene: 5. The CDR3 is made up of 16 amino acids. Germline V gene lookup returns CDR1 LNHNV and CDR2 YYDKDF (reference sequence). The CDR3 region has the DNA TGTGCCACCAGCAGAGGAGCGGGGGGGGACACCTACGAGCAGTACTTC. Translation gives CATSRGAGGDTYEQYF.

V usage is TRBV4-3 and J usage is TRBJ1-2; TRBD1 might be the D (6 bases). The CDR3 consists of 16 residues. Trimming cost V 0 bases and J 2 bases, with 13 bases left between them. Germline V gene lookup returns CDR1 LGHNA and CDR2 YSLEER. CDR3 residues: CASSQDRTETNYGYTF. CDR3 in DNA: TGCGCCAGCAGCCAAGATCGGACAGAAACCAACTATGGCTACACCTTC.

This clone was seen more than once but under ten times. The genes are TRBV7-9 and TRBJ2-1; 8 nucleotides match TRBD2. The J segment lost 9 bases and the V segment lost 4 bases, leaving 8 bases of the junction unmatched. Germline CDR1 reads SEHNR; CDR2 reads FQNEAQ (reference sequence). This CDR3 contains 14 residues. The CDR3 reads CASSSAGLVVEQFF. For the CDR3, the DNA is TGTGCCAGCAGCTCCGCGGGACTAGTTGTTGAGCAGTTCTTC.

The V gene is TRBV7-8, the J gene TRBJ2-1, with 15 bases identical to TRBD2. Germline assignment: CDR1 SGHVS and CDR2 FQNEAQ. The CDR3 covers 17 residues. Germline trimming cut 5 bases from V and 8 bases from J; bases unmatched to any gene: 10. CDR3 nucleotides: TGTGCCAGCAGCATAGGAGGGACTAGCGGGGGGTGGGATGAGCAGTTCTTC. Translated, it gives CASSIGGTSGGWDEQFF.

The CDR3 region is CASSGEPTGGQPQHF. CDR3 DNA: TGTGCCAGCAGCGGCGAACCCACGGGGGGTCAGCCCCAGCATTTT. The rearrangement joins TRBV7-9 to TRBJ1-5; TRBD1 might be the D (5 bases). The CDR3 spans 15 residues. V lost 5 bases to trimming and J lost 6 bases, with 17 bases between them. Per germline, CDR1 SEHNR and CDR2 FQNEAQ (reference sequence).

J is TRBJ1-5 and V is TRBV25-1, with 8 bases lining up with TRBD1. J lost 5 bases, V lost 2 bases, and 5 bases had no gene match. This CDR3 region has 15 residues. The germline CDR1 and CDR2 sequences are MGHDK and SYGVNS. The chain's CDR3 is CASSEVDRGYQPQHF. CDR3 bases: TGTGCCAGCAGTGAAGTTGACAGGGGATATCAGCCCCAGCATTTT.